The 3 T cell receptor beta chains below all came from one sample that was sequenced in a study of CD8 T cells in ankylosing spondylitis. General study results and limits: It appeared that ankylosing spondylitis blood was characterized by a TCR beta motif of about 8 highly homologous variants.

TCRdb called the 5' RACE reads again in MiXCR, with one record for every CDR3 protein. Of around 890,000 distinct CDR3 sequences in the sample, 12% were seen once. The antigens for these receptors are not known. Material: blood, either unsorted or a sorted T cell fraction (not recorded which). The origin of the receptors is a male donor with ankylosing spondylitis.

This clonotype was recorded a few times. The chain employs TRBV5-1 and TRBJ2-3; 8 bases agree with TRBD2. The V and J ends lost 7 bases and 1 base, in that order; junction bases with no gene match: 5. Germline loops: CDR1 SGHRS, CDR2 YFSETQ. This CDR3 has 14 residues. The CDR3 DNA reads as TGCGCCAGCGCCGGGACTAGTCGCACAGATACGCAGTATTTT. Its protein is CASAGTSRTDTQYF.

As regards this clonotype: At one of its ends the junction is not consistent with the germline gene, which may arise from a read error. The chain combines TRBV7-7 with TRBJ2-2; 7 nucleotides line up with TRBD2. This CDR3 is 16 amino acids long. The V gene's germline CDR1 is SSHAT and CDR2 FNYEAQ (reference sequence). As DNA, the CDR3 is TGTGCTAGCAGCTCCCCGGTAGCGGGTAACACCGGGGAGCTGTTTTTT. It translates to CASSSPVAGNTGELFF.

V is TRBV20-1 and J is TRBJ2-3, with a tentative D call TRBD2 (6 bases). The CDR3 extends over 13 amino acids. V was trimmed by 3 bases and J by 6 bases, leaving 13 bases between them. Germline values: CDR1 DFQATT, CDR2 SNEGSKA (reference sequence). The CDR3 bases are TGCAGTGCTAGCAGCGGGCGGAGTGATACGCAGTATTTT. It translates to CSASSGRSDTQYF.